The 31 T cell receptor beta chains below all came from one sample that was sequenced in a study of blood T cells in healthy people across ages. Then a second PCR, running about 7 to 11 cycles, was carried out with a sample-barcoded 5' primer and a J-beta primer mix. TCRdb analysed the 5' RACE reads with MiXCR anew, one entry per CDR3 protein. The sample holds 800,000 to 950,000 distinct CDR3 sequences; about 28% are singletons and the top ten take roughly 10%. In addition, the sample was reused for a study of T cells of mothers and their children.

Source material: blood. The receptors stem from a middle-aged woman in good health.

Worth noting for this clonotype: A much larger clone differs from this one at a single base, so this may be a read error. The chain carries TRBV12-3 or TRBV12-4 and TRBJ2-1, with 9 positions matching TRBD1. The J call may be incorrect, as the DNA end agrees better with TRBJ2-7. The CDR3 totals 16 residues. CDR3 amino acids: CASSLFGTGSYNEQYF. CDR3 DNA: TGTGCCAGCAGTTTATTCGGGACAGGGTCATACAATGAGCAGTACTTC.

Remarks on this clonotype: This could be a read error, since a much larger clone is one nucleotide away. The chain joins TRBV7-8 to TRBJ2-4, with D tentatively TRBD1 or TRBD2 (7 bases each). Trimming took off 4 bases at V and 7 bases at J, with 20 bases between the two ends. Germline values: CDR1 SGHVS, CDR2 FQNEAQ. The CDR3 runs 16 residues. CDR3 protein: CASSSKAGTAGNIQYF. CDR3 DNA sequence: TGTGCCAGCAGCTCAAAGGCCGGGACAGCGGGGAACATTCAGTACTTC.

This chain connects TRBV6-2 or TRBV6-3 to TRBJ2-1; maybe TRBD2 (7 bases). The last part of the DNA fits TRBJ2-7 better; the J call may be wrong. The CDR3 covers 16 residues. Germline V gene sequence: CDR1 MNHEY, CDR2 SVGEGT. The CDR3 protein is CASSRGGGFSYNEQYF. CDR3 nucleotides: TGTGCCAGCAGCCGCGGGGGCGGATTTTCCTACAATGAGCAGTACTTC.

V is TRBV28 and J is TRBJ2-3; 10 bases match TRBD1. The CDR3 contains 15 residues. With V trimmed by 3 bases and J by 2 bases, 2 bases remained unmatched. Germline values: CDR1 MDHEN, CDR2 SYDVKM. This CDR3 reads CASSFGTGDTDTQYF. The CDR3 DNA follows: TGTGCCAGCAGTTTCGGGACAGGGGACACAGATACGCAGTATTTT.

This clonotype was seen repeatedly, ten times or more. The rearrangement joins TRBV24-1 to TRBJ1-2, with 10 bases aligning to TRBD1. Germline V gene sequence: CDR1 KGHDR, CDR2 SFDVKD. This CDR3 has 14 amino acids. The ends lost 6 bases at V and 4 bases at J; junction bases unmatched: 4. The CDR3 region is CATSPRQGAYGYTF. The CDR3 DNA follows: TGTGCCACCAGTCCTCGACAGGGGGCCTATGGCTACACCTTC.

This chain uses TRBV4-1 with TRBJ2-1; no firm D call. The J call may be in error: the DNA end matches TRBJ2-7 better. Looked up from germline, CDR1 is MGHRA and CDR2 is YSYEKL. The CDR3 spans 13 residues. Here the CDR3 DNA reads TGCGCCAGCAGCCCCGGACGGTACAATGAGCAGTACTTC. It encodes CASSPGRYNEQYF.

CDR3: CAISEASGSSYNEQYF. CDR3 bases: TGTGCCATCAGCGAGGCTAGCGGGAGCTCCTACAATGAGCAGTACTTC. The V and J genes are TRBV10-3 and TRBJ2-1, with 10 bases that match TRBD2. Near its end, the DNA agrees better with TRBJ2-7, so the J call may be wrong. The CDR3 runs 16 residues. Germline CDR1 reads ENHRY; CDR2 reads SYGVKD.

This clonotype was seen many times. V is TRBV29-1 and J is TRBJ2-7; 11 positions match TRBD2. V dropped 3 bases and J dropped 3; count of bases not matched to a gene: 7. CDR1 SQVTM and CDR2 ANQGSEA come from the germline V gene. The CDR3 loop spans 15 amino acids. CDR3 sequence (DNA): TGCAGCGTTGATGGGCTAGCGGGGGGTGACTACGAGCAGTACTTC. This gives the protein CSVDGLAGGDYEQYF.

The J gene is TRBJ2-1, the V gene TRBV20-1, with 9 bases lining up with TRBD2. With 6 bases clipped from V and 8 bases from J, the junction kept 5 bases outside the gene matches. This CDR3 region has 12 residues. Looked up from germline, CDR1 is DFQATT and CDR2 is SNEGSKA (reference sequence). In DNA, the CDR3 is TGCAGTGCAAACGAGCGGGGGGATGAGCAGTTCTTC. Residues: CSANERGDEQFF.

Concerning this clonotype itself: At one end the junction does not follow the germline gene, possibly because of a read error. V is TRBV20-1 and J is TRBJ1-1; 8 positions match TRBD1. This CDR3 has 12 amino acids. Germline-derived CDR1 and CDR2 are DFQATT and SNEGSKA (reference sequence). As DNA, the CDR3 is TGCAGTGCGACAGGGGTGAACACTGAAACTTTCTTT. It specifies CSATGVNTETFF.

This clonotype appeared a few times. The chain joins TRBV15 to TRBJ2-1; D not resolved. The germline CDR1 and CDR2 sequences are LNHNV and YYDKDF (reference sequence). V gave up 3 bases and J gave up 9 bases, with 9 bases separating them. The CDR3 contains 12 residues. DNA for the CDR3: TGTGCCACCAGCAGGGCCCTGGGTGAGCAGTTCTTC. Translated: CATSRALGEQFF.

On this clonotype itself: Being one base from a much bigger clone, this may be a read error. The J gene is TRBJ1-2, the V gene TRBV3-1; D is uncertain. The CDR3 consists of 14 residues. Per germline, CDR1 LGHDT and CDR2 YNNKEL (reference sequence). The CDR3 region is CASSPDGDWRGCTF. CDR3 nucleotide sequence: TGTGCCAGCAGCCCTGACGGGGATTGGCGTGGCTGCACCTTC. Using reference TRBV3-1 and TRBJ1-2 for the parts outside the CDR3, the full variable domain is DTAVSQTPKYLVTQMGNDKSIKCEQNLGHDTMYWYKQDSKKFLKIMFSYNNKELIINETVPNRFSPKSPDKAHLNLHINSLELGDSAVYFCASSPDGDWRGCTFGSGTRLTVV.

This chain uses TRBV7-8 with TRBJ2-3; D is unclear. The germline V gene has CDR1 SGHVS and CDR2 FQNEAQ. Trimming removed 6 bases at V and 4 bases at J, with 17 bases between. The CDR3 contains 15 residues. The CDR3 spells CASRETGGKPDTQYF. The CDR3 DNA is TGTGCCAGCAGGGAGACGGGTGGGAAGCCAGATACGCAGTATTTT.

This clonotype has just a few counts. The rearrangement joins TRBV20-1 to TRBJ2-1, with no clear D. The CDR3 contains 12 residues. V was shortened by 6 bases and J by 2 bases, with 8 bases between the two germline ends. Germline CDR1 and CDR2: DFQATT and SNEGSKA (reference sequence). CDR3 protein: CSADRAYNEQFF. CDR3 coding DNA: TGCAGTGCGGATCGAGCCTACAATGAGCAGTTCTTC.

This clonotype was detected a few times. This chain uses TRBV20-1 with TRBJ2-7; D uncertain. V lost 5 bases and J 3 bases, leaving 5 bases between the germline ends. Germline-derived CDR1 and CDR2 are DFQATT and SNEGSKA (reference sequence). The CDR3 sequence is 10 residues long. In DNA form, the CDR3 reads TGCAGTGCTGCCAACTACGAGCAGTACTTC. It specifies CSAANYEQYF.

Only a few counts were recorded for this clonotype. The J gene is TRBJ2-1, the V gene TRBV2, with 8 bases identical to TRBD1. The ends lost 5 bases at V and 9 bases at J; junction bases unmatched: 9. The CDR3 is 14 amino acids. Germline V gene sequence: CDR1 SNHLY, CDR2 FYNNEI. The CDR3 DNA follows: TGTGCCAGCAGTTCGGACAGGGCATCGGGTGAGCAGTTCTTC. Protein: CASSSDRASGEQFF.

Points on this clonotype: Likely a read error: the CDR3 ends without its conserved phenylalanine or tryptophan. V gene TRBV6-1 combines with J gene TRBJ2-1; 8 positions agree with TRBD1. Losses at the gene ends were 7 bases for V and 2 bases for J; bases not matched to a gene: 4. The length of the CDR3 is 14 residues. CDR1 is MNHNS and CDR2 is SASEGT in the germline V gene. This CDR3 reads CASTDRDTYNEQFC. The CDR3 DNA reads as TGTGCCAGCACGGACAGGGACACCTACAATGAGCAGTTCTGC.

The chain employs TRBV6-2 or TRBV6-3 and TRBJ1-1; 7 bases fit TRBD1. The CDR3 contains 16 residues. CDR1 is MNHEY, CDR2 SVGEGT, per germline. Trimming at V came to 6 bases and at J to 4 bases, leaving 14 bases not matched to a gene. CDR3 in DNA: TGTGCCAGCAGCCCGGCCCCCCGACAGGGCTTCACTGAAGCTTTCTTT. Amino acid sequence: CASSPAPRQGFTEAFF.

This clonotype was observed a handful of times. V gene TRBV5-6 combines with J gene TRBJ2-2; D ambiguous. V was shortened by 5 bases and J by 5 bases, with 13 bases between the two germline ends. This CDR3 comprises 14 residues. Germline CDR1 is SGHDT and CDR2 is YYEEEE. The chain's CDR3 is CASRYQYFTGELFF. CDR3 sequence (DNA): TGTGCCAGCAGATACCAGTATTTTACCGGGGAGCTGTTTTTT.

The V call is TRBV19, the J call TRBJ2-3; 11 bases are a match to TRBD1. This CDR3 comprises 14 residues. Germline V gene data show CDR1 as LNHDA and CDR2 as SQIVND (reference sequence). Here the CDR3 reads CGPRDRGDTDTQYF. In nucleotides, the CDR3 is TGTGGCCCCCGGGACAGGGGGGACACAGATACGCAGTATTTT.

This clonotype was seen ten or more times. V is TRBV5-6 and J is TRBJ2-5; TRBD2 agrees at 11 bases. The CDR3 length is 16 residues. Germline lookup yields CDR1 SGHDT and CDR2 YYEEEE. With V trimmed by 0 bases and J by 5 bases, 6 bases remained unmatched. CDR3 sequence: CASSLVTSGGWETQYF. Here the CDR3 DNA reads TGTGCCAGCAGCTTGGTTACTAGCGGGGGTTGGGAGACCCAGTACTTC.

Concerning this clonotype itself: A much larger clone differs by one base, so this may be a read error. The chain couples TRBV3-1 to TRBJ2-7, with unresolved D. The CDR3 contains 16 residues. V dropped 0 bases and J dropped 7 bases, with 19 bases sitting between them. Germline V gene sequence: CDR1 LGHDT, CDR2 YNNKEL (reference sequence). The DNA of the CDR3 is TGTGCCAGCAGCCAAGATTTGGGAAGCTCCTACAATGAGCAGTACTTC. Translated: CASSQDLGSSYNEQYF.

The chain couples TRBV12-3 or TRBV12-4 to TRBJ1-5; no firm D call. The CDR3 runs 15 residues. Trimming stripped 2 bases from V and 0 bases from J, with 8 bases between. This chain's CDR3 is CASSLQHNSNQPQHF. DNA of the CDR3: TGTGCCAGCAGTTTACAACATAATAGCAATCAGCCCCAGCATTTT.

The sample holds many counts of this clonotype. V and J are TRBV28 and TRBJ2-5, with 7 bases identical to TRBD2. CDR3 size: 14 residues. J gave up 5 bases and V 10 bases, and 13 bases lay outside the gene matches. Germline assignment: CDR1 MDHEN and CDR2 SYDVKM. CDR3 residues: CATGRIGSRETQYF. The CDR3 DNA sequence: TGTGCCACCGGGAGGATAGGATCCCGGGAGACCCAGTACTTC.

This clonotype has ten or more counts. The J gene is TRBJ2-7, the V gene TRBV10-3, with unresolved D. The ends were cut back, 8 bases at V and 1 base at J, with 18 bases in the middle. CDR1 ENHRY and CDR2 SYGVKD come from the germline V gene. CDR3 length: 15 amino acids. CDR3 loop: CAIPPMRIPSYEQYF. As DNA, the CDR3 is TGTGCCATCCCCCCCATGCGGATTCCTTCCTACGAGCAGTACTTC.

CDR3 nucleotide sequence: TGTGCCAGCAGTTCGGGACAAAATCCCGAAAAACTGTTTTTT. Protein: CASSSGQNPEKLFF. The chain joins TRBV28 to TRBJ1-4, with D possibly matching TRBD1 (6 bases). The V gene lost 4 bases and the J gene lost 8 bases, with 14 bases spanning the gap. The CDR3 length is 14 residues. Germline V CDR1 and CDR2: MDHEN, SYDVKM.

The chain is built from TRBV7-2 and TRBJ2-1; D call uncertain. Trimming stripped 1 base from V and 9 bases from J, with 7 bases between. The CDR3 is 12 amino acids. Germline V gene data show CDR1 as SGHTA and CDR2 as FQGNSA. The CDR3 nucleotides read TGTGCCAGCAGCTTAGAATGGCGTGAGCAGTTCTTC. Protein: CASSLEWREQFF.

The CDR3 region is CAISGEIAGGINEQFF. CDR3 DNA sequence: TGTGCCATCAGTGGCGAGATAGCGGGGGGTATCAATGAGCAGTTCTTC. The chain couples TRBV10-3 to TRBJ2-1; 10 bases are a match to TRBD2. With V trimmed by 4 bases and J by 6 bases, 9 bases remained unmatched. Germline values: CDR1 ENHRY, CDR2 SYGVKD. The CDR3 extends over 16 amino acids.

A few counts support this clonotype. V and J are TRBV7-6 and TRBJ2-3; tentatively, D is TRBD1 or TRBD2 (5 bases each). This CDR3 spans 13 amino acids. Looked up from germline, CDR1 is SGHVS and CDR2 is FNYEAQ. Trimming took 5 bases from V and 7 from J, leaving 13 bases between them. The CDR3 bases are TGTGCCAGCAGCCCCGATGAGGGGAATACGCAGTATTTT. Translated, it gives CASSPDEGNTQYF. Full variable domain (outside the CDR3, taken from reference TRBV7-6 and TRBJ2-3): GAGVSQSPRYKVTKRGQDVALRCDPISGHVSLYWYRQALGQGPEFLTYFNYEAQQDKSGLPNDRFSAERPEGSISTLTIQRTEQRDSAMYRCASSPDEGNTQYFGPGTRLTVL.

V gene TRBV12-3 or TRBV12-4 combines with J gene TRBJ2-7, with D uncertain. The CDR3 contains 14 residues. Trimming stripped 5 bases from V and 2 bases from J, with 13 bases between. CDR3: CASSGERAAYEQYF. The CDR3 bases are TGTGCCAGCAGTGGAGAGAGAGCAGCCTACGAGCAGTACTTC.

This clonotype has only a few counts. The V call is TRBV7-3, the J call TRBJ2-3, with TRBD2 matching 9 bases. The CDR3 runs 15 residues. V lost 5 bases, J lost 5 bases, and 8 bases stayed unmatched. Germline CDR1 SGHTA, CDR2 FQGTGA. Here the CDR3 DNA reads TGTGCCAGCAGCCCTTTGGGCGGGGGGGGAGATACGCAGTATTTT. Its translation: CASSPLGGGGDTQYF.